Below, one TCR beta chain is given with its context. What it binds is not known. The source of the sample is a study of cytomegalovirus exposure and HLA in healthy donors. Study outcomes and limitations: In vitro work confirmed that a few CMV-associated chains recognize CMV antigens.

Germline V gives CDR1 LNHDA, CDR2 SQIVND (reference sequence). The CDR3 is 15 residues long. The V and J ends lost 9 bases and 4 bases respectively, with 21 bases between them. Sequenced by immunoSEQ multiplex PCR; TCRdb stores in-frame clones only, minus some. This table holds approximately 300,000 clones, 70% to 90% found once. The sequence was collected from a woman aged 18-29 years in good health and CMV-seronegative. The V gene is TRBV19, the J gene TRBJ1-2; D may be TRBD1 (5 bases). The sample taken for sequencing was PBMCs. The CDR3, as DNA: TGTGCCAGCGCTAGACAGACAGAGATCGCCTATGGCTACACCTTC. Translation gives CASARQTEIAYGYTF.